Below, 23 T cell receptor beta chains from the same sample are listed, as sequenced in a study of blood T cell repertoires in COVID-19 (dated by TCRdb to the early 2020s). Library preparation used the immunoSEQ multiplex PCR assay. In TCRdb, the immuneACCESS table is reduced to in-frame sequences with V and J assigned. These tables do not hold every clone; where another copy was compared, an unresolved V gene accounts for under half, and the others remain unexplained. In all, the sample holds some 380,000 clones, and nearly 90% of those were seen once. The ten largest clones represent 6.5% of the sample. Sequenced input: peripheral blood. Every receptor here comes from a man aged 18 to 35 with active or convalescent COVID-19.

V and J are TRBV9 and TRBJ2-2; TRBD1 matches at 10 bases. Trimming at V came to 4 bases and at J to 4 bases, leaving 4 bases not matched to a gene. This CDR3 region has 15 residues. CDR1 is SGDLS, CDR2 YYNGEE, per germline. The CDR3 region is CASSSWTGGTGELFF. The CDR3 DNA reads TGTGCCAGCAGCTCCTGGACAGGGGGCACCGGGGAGCTGTTTTTT.

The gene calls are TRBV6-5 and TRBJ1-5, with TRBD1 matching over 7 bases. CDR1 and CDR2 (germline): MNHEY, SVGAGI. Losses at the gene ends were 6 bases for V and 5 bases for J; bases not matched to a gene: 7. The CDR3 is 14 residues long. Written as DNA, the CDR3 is TGTGCCAGCAGCCGATCAGGGGGGTATCAGCCCCAGCATTTT. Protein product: CASSRSGGYQPQHF.

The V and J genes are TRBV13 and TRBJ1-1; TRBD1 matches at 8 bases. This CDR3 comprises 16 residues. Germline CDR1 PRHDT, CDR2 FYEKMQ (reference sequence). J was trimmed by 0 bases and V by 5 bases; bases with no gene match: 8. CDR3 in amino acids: CASSSNRGAMNTEAFF. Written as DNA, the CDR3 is TGTGCCAGCAGCAGTAACAGGGGGGCAATGAACACTGAAGCTTTCTTT. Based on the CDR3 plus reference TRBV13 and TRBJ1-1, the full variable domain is AAGVIQSPRHLIKEKRETATLKCYPIPRHDTVYWYQQGPGQDPQFLISFYEKMQSDKGSIPDRFSAQQFSDYHSELNMSSLELGDSALYFCASSSNRGAMNTEAFFGQGTRLTVV.

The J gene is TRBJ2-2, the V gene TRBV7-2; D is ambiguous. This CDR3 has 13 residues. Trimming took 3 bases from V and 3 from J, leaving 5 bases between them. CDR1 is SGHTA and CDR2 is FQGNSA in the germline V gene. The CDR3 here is CASSLFDTGELFF. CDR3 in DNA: TGTGCCAGCAGCTTGTTCGACACCGGGGAGCTGTTTTTT.

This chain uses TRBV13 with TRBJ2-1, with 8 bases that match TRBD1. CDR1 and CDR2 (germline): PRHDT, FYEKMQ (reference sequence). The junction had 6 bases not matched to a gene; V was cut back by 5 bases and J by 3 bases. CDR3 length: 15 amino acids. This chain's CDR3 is CASSLRQGRYNEQFF. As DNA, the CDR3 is TGTGCCAGCAGCCTACGACAGGGGCGCTACAATGAGCAGTTCTTC.

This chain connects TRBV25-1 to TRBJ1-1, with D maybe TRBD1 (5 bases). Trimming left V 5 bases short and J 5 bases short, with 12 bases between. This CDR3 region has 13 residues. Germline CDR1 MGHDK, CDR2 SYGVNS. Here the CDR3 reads CASSRGARTEAFF. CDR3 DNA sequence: TGTGCCAGCAGTCGCGGGGCGCGGACTGAAGCTTTCTTT.

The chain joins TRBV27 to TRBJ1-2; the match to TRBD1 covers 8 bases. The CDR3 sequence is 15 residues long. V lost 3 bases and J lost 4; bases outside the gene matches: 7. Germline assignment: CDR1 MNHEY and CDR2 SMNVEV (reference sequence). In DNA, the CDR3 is TGTGCCAGCAGTTTCGGTGGGACAGGACCCTATGGCTACACCTTC. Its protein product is CASSFGGTGPYGYTF.

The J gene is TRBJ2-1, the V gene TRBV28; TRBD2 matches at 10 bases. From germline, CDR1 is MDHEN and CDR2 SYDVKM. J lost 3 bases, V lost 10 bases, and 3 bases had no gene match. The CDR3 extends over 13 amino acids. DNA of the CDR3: TGTGCCACGCTAGCGGGAGTCTACAATGAGCAGTTCTTC. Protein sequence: CATLAGVYNEQFF.

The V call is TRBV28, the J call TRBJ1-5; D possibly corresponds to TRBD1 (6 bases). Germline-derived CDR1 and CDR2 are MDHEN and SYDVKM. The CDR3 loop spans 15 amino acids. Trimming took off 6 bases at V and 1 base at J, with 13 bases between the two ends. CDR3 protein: CASSRLRGSNQPQHF. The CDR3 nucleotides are TGTGCCAGCAGCCGGTTGAGGGGGAGCAATCAGCCCCAGCATTTT. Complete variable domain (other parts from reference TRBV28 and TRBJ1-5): DVKVTQSSRYLVKRTGEKVFLECVQDMDHENMFWYRQDPGLGLRLIYFSYDVKMKEKGDIPEGYSVSREKKERFSLILESASTNQTSMYLCASSRLRGSNQPQHFGDGTRLSIL.

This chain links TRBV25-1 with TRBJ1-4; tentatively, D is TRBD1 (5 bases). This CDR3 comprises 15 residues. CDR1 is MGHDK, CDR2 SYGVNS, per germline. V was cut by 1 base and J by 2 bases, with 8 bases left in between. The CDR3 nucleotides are TGTGCCAGCAGTGAATTCGGGGGGACTAATGAAAAACTGTTTTTT. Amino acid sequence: CASSEFGGTNEKLFF. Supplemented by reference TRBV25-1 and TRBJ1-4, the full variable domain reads EADIYQTPRYLVIGTGKKITLECSQTMGHDKMYWYQQDPGMELHLIHYSYGVNSTEKGDLSSESTVSRIRTEHFPLTLESARPSHTSQYLCASSEFGGTNEKLFFGSGTQLSVL.

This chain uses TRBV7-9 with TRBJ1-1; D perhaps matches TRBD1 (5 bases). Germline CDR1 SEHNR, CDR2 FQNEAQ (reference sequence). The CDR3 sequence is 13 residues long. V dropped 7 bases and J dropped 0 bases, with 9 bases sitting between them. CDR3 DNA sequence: TGTGCCAGCACCATAGGGGTGAACACTGAAGCTTTCTTT. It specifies CASTIGVNTEAFF. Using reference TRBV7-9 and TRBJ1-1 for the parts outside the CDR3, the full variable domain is DTGVSQNPRHKITKRGQNVTFRCDPISEHNRLYWYRQTLGQGPEFLTYFQNEAQLEKSRLLSDRFSAERPKGSFSTLEIQRTEQGDSAMYLCASTIGVNTEAFFGQGTRLTVV.

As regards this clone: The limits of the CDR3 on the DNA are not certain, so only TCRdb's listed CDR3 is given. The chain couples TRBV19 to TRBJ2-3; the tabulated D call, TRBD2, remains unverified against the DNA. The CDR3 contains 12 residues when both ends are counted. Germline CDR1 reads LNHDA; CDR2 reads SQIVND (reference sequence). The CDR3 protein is CASTSEGTAQYF.

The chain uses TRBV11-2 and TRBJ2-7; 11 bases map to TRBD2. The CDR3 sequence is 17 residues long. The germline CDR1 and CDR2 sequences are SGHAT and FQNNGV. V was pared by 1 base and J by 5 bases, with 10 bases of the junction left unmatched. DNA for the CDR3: TGTGCCAGCAGCTTAGGGGGTCTAGCGGGAGGCGGAAACGAGCAGTACTTC. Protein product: CASSLGGLAGGGNEQYF.

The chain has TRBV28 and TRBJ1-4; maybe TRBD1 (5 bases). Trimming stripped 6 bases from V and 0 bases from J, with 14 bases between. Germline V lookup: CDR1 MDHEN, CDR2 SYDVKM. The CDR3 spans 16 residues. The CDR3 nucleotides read TGTGCCAGCAGGGGGGGTTTCCGGTCAACTAATGAAAAACTGTTTTTT. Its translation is CASRGGFRSTNEKLFF.

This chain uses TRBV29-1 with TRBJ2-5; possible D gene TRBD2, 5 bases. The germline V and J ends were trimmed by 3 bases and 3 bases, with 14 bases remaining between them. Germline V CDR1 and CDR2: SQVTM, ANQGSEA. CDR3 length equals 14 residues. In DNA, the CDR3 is TGCAGCGTTGATCGCCTAGCTGTCGAAGAGACCCAGTACTTC. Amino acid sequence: CSVDRLAVEETQYF. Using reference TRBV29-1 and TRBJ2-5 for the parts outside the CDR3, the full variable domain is SAVISQKPSRDICQRGTSLTIQCQVDSQVTMMFWYRQQPGQSLTLIATANQGSEATYESGFVIDKFPISRPNLTFSTLTVSNMSPEDSSIYLCSVDRLAVEETQYFGPGTRLLVL.

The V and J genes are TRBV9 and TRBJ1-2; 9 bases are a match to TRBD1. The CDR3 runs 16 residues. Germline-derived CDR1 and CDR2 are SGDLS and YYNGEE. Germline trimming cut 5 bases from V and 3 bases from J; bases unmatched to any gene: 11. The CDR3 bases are TGTGCCAGCAGGGGAACCGGACAGGGGCGCCACTATGGCTACACCTTC. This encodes CASRGTGQGRHYGYTF.

The CDR3 here is CASSIVGDVETQYF. CDR3 nucleotides: TGTGCCAGTAGTATAGTCGGAGATGTAGAGACCCAGTACTTC. This sequence joins TRBV19 and TRBJ2-5; D is undetermined. The CDR3 sequence is 14 residues long. Trimming removed 1 base at V and 4 bases at J, with 10 bases between. The V gene's germline CDR1 is LNHDA and CDR2 SQIVND (reference sequence).

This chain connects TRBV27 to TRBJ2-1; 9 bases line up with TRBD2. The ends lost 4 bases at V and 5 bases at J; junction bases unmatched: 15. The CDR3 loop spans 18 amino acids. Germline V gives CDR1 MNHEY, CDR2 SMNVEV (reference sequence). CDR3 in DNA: TGTGCCAGCAGTTCCCATTGGGAAGCGGGGGGCTTACACAATGAGCAGTTCTTC. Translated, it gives CASSSHWEAGGLHNEQFF.

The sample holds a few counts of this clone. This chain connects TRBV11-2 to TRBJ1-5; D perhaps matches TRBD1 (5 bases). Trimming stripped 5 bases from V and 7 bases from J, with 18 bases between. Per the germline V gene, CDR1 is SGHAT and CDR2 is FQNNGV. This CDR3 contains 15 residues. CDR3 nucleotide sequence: TGTGCCAGCAGCAAAGCCAAGGGGCCCCCCCAGCCCCAGCATTTT. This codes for CASSKAKGPPQPQHF.

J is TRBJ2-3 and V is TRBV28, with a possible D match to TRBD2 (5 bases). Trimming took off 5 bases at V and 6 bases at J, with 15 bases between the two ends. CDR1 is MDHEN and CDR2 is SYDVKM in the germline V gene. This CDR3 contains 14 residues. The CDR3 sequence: CASSLLGLVDTQYF. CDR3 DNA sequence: TGTGCCAGCAGTCTTCTCGGACTCGTCGATACGCAGTATTTT. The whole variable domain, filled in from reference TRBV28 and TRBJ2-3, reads DVKVTQSSRYLVKRTGEKVFLECVQDMDHENMFWYRQDPGLGLRLIYFSYDVKMKEKGDIPEGYSVSREKKERFSLILESASTNQTSMYLCASSLLGLVDTQYFGPGTRLTVL.

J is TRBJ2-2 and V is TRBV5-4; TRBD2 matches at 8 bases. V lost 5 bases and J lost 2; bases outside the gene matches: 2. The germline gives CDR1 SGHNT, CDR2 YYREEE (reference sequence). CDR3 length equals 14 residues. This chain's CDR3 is CASRTSGNTGELFF. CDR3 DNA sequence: TGTGCCAGCAGAACTAGCGGTAACACCGGGGAGCTGTTTTTT.

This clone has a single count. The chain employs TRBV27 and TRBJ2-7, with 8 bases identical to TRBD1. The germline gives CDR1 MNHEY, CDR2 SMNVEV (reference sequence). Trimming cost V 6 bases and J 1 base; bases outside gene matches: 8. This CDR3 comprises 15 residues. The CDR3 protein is CASSREGTGSYEQYF. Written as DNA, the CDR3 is TGTGCCAGCAGCAGAGAAGGGACAGGTTCCTACGAGCAGTACTTC.

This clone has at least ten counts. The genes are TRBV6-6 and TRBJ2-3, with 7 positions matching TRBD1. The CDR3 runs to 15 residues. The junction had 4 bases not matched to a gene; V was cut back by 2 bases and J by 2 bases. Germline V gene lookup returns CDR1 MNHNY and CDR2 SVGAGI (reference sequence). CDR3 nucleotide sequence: TGTGCCAGCAGTTACGAGGGGGCTGTCACAGATACGCAGTATTTT. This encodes CASSYEGAVTDTQYF.